The following is a T cell receptor beta chain sequence with its context. Clones were sequenced by immunoSEQ multiplex PCR, and TCRdb holds only the in-frame ones, with some missing. The data hold around 300,000 clones, with approximately 81% observed a single time. This specimen belongs to a study of blood T cell repertoires in COVID-19. Study at large: The analysed material was cDNA or gDNA that came from T cells, B-cell-depleted T cells, or PBMCs.

The CDR3 runs to 15 residues. After removal of 4 bases from V and 4 bases from J, the junction contained 10 bases not matched to a gene. The germline CDR1 and CDR2 sequences are MGHRA and YSYEKL. This TCR was recovered from a woman between 45 and 65 years old who had recovered from COVID-19. Sequenced sample: PBMCs or T cells enriched from blood (not recorded which). The V gene is TRBV4-1, the J gene TRBJ2-7, with TRBD1 matching over 7 bases. CDR3 residues: CASSRQQGPGYEQYF. The CDR3 coding sequence is TGCGCCAGCAGCCGGCAACAGGGGCCAGGGTACGAGCAGTACTTC.